One sample yielded the 6 T cell receptor beta chains listed below, sequenced in a study of T cells in Graves' hyperthyroidism and ophthalmopathy. Amplification yielded TCR beta CDR3 regions, with RNA transcripts as the source. During a first-round RT-PCR of the TCR CDR3, the HTBI primer set was used. TCRdb fed the multiplex PCR reads into MiXCR, producing one record per CDR3 protein. The data contain about 110,000 distinct CDR3 sequences, roughly 15% of them singletons. The sequenced sample consisted of blood. Every receptor here comes from a woman aged 50 to 65 with Graves' hyperthyroidism.

This clonotype was observed a few times. The chain links TRBV6-5 to TRBJ2-5; no reliable D call. The V end lost 8 bases, the J end lost 5 bases, and 15 bases lay between the germline ends. Germline V lookup: CDR1 MNHEY, CDR2 SVGAGI. The CDR3 totals 13 residues. CDR3 protein: CASWTDVKETQYF. The CDR3 coding sequence is TGTGCCAGCTGGACGGACGTAAAGGAGACCCAGTACTTC.

There are many counts of this clonotype. This chain links TRBV28 with TRBJ2-7; 7 bases align to TRBD2. V lost 6 bases to trimming and J lost 4 bases; unmatched junction nucleotides: 9. The CDR3 runs to 14 residues. CDR1 is MDHEN, CDR2 SYDVKM, per germline. In DNA form, the CDR3 reads TGTGCCAGCAGACCGGGAGGCCCGGTTTACGAGCAGTACTTC. This gives the protein CASRPGGPVYEQYF. Supplemented by reference TRBV28 and TRBJ2-7, the full variable domain reads DVKVTQSSRYLVKRTGEKVFLECVQDMDHENMFWYRQDPGLGLRLIYFSYDVKMKEKGDIPEGYSVSREKKERFSLILESASTNQTSMYLCASRPGGPVYEQYFGPGTRLTVT.

This clonotype was seen repeatedly, ten times or more. The rearrangement links TRBV29-1 to TRBJ2-5; 10 bases map to TRBD2. This CDR3 comprises 15 residues. Per germline, CDR1 SQVTM and CDR2 ANQGSEA. The trim removed 6 bases at V and 4 bases at J, leaving 11 bases unmatched. The DNA of the CDR3 is TGCAGCGTCACCCCGGGACTAGCGTCTCTAGAGACCCAGTACTTC. It specifies CSVTPGLASLETQYF.

This clonotype was observed many times. The chain couples TRBV20-1 to TRBJ2-5; the match to TRBD2 covers 9 bases. Germline-derived CDR1 and CDR2 are DFQATT and SNEGSKA (reference sequence). The J segment lost 4 bases and the V segment lost 3 bases, leaving 12 bases of the junction unmatched. The CDR3 has 16 amino acids. The CDR3 loop is CSASGVAGAEGETQYF. Here the CDR3 DNA reads TGCAGTGCTAGCGGGGTAGCGGGAGCGGAAGGAGAGACCCAGTACTTC.

This clonotype appeared many times. CDR3 sequence (DNA): TGTGCCAGCAGCCAAGGTTTTAGCGGGATAGGTTTCGACACCGGGGAGCTGTTTTTT. Its protein is CASSQGFSGIGFDTGELFF. The chain has TRBV3-1 and TRBJ2-2; TRBD2 matches 8 bases. With V trimmed by 1 base and J by 3 bases, 13 bases remained unmatched. The CDR3 contains 19 residues. Germline V gives CDR1 LGHDT, CDR2 YNNKEL (reference sequence).

This clonotype was counted many times. The chain couples TRBV2 to TRBJ2-7, with D possibly TRBD1 on 6 matching bases. This CDR3 comprises 14 residues. The ends were cut back, 6 bases at V and 3 bases at J, with 15 bases in the middle. The V gene's germline CDR1 is SNHLY and CDR2 FYNNEI. CDR3 protein: CASRERTALYEQYF. The CDR3, as DNA: TGTGCCAGCAGAGAAAGGACAGCCCTCTACGAGCAGTACTTC. Together with reference TRBV2 and TRBJ2-7, the CDR3 gives the full variable domain: EPEVTQTPSHQVTQMGQEVILRCVPISNHLYFYWYRQILGQKVEFLVSFYNNEISEKSEIFDDQFSVERPDGSNFTLKIRSTKLEDSAMYFCASRERTALYEQYFGPGTRLTVT.